This passage covers 24 T cell receptor beta chains from one sample sequenced in a study of OX40 agonist ivuxolimab in advanced cancers. The data were produced by immunoSEQ multiplex PCR, yet TCRdb's version contains in-frame clones alone and is incomplete. Of 30,000 to 40,000 clones listed, 80% to 90% are singletons. The sequencing used CD4+ or CD8+ T cells sorted from blood, collected in a trial of the OX40 agonist ivuxolimab. These receptors originate from an adult with an advanced solid tumor such as melanoma, head and neck, liver or kidney cancer.

The chain links TRBV5-1 to TRBJ2-3; 12 nucleotides align to TRBD2. Unmatched junction bases numbered 7, after V lost 4 bases and J lost 4 bases. This CDR3 contains 16 residues. CDR1 is SGHRS, CDR2 YFSETQ, per germline. The CDR3 DNA reads TGCGCCAGCAGCCCGGCTAGCGGGAGGGTCTCAGATACGCAGTATTTT. Translation: CASSPASGRVSDTQYF.

The chain employs TRBV10-1 and TRBJ2-2; 8 positions match TRBD2. The CDR3 sequence is 16 residues long. The V gene end was trimmed by 0 bases and the J gene end by 5 bases; junction bases not matched to a gene: 5. Germline V CDR1 and CDR2: WNHNN, SYGVQD (reference sequence). DNA of the CDR3: TGCGCCAGCAGTGAGTCGATAGCGGGATGGACCGGGGAGCTGTTTTTT. This translates into CASSESIAGWTGELFF.

This chain joins TRBV28 and TRBJ2-5, with D possibly TRBD1 on 5 matching bases. CDR3 length: 14 amino acids. V lost 3 bases, J lost 3 bases, and 11 bases lay in between. Germline assignment: CDR1 MDHEN and CDR2 SYDVKM. This CDR3 reads CASSFLGLKETQYF. CDR3 DNA: TGTGCCAGCAGTTTTCTGGGGCTGAAAGAGACCCAGTACTTC.

V usage is TRBV18 and J usage is TRBJ1-2; D remains ambiguous. Germline V CDR1 and CDR2: KGHSH, LQKENI. Trimming took off 3 bases at V and 8 bases at J, with 13 bases between the two ends. The CDR3 runs to 13 residues. The CDR3 reads CASSPGQAEGYTF. CDR3 nucleotide sequence: TGTGCCAGCTCACCGGGCCAGGCAGAGGGCTACACCTTC.

This chain connects TRBV6-1 to TRBJ1-1; TRBD1 aligns across 8 bases. V lost 6 bases, J lost 8 bases, and 11 bases stayed unmatched. CDR1 and CDR2 from the germline V gene are MNHNS and SASEGT. The CDR3 runs to 14 residues. CDR3 amino acids: CASREWTGSAEAFF. The DNA for the CDR3 is TGTGCCAGCAGGGAATGGACAGGGTCTGCCGAAGCTTTCTTT.

This chain links TRBV30 with TRBJ2-3, with unresolved D. Germline V gene lookup returns CDR1 GTSNPN and CDR2 SVGIG (reference sequence). Deletions cut 3 bases from V and 5 bases from J, with 6 bases between. This CDR3 contains 11 residues. The CDR3 region is CAWRIGDTQYF. The CDR3 bases are TGTGCCTGGAGAATAGGAGATACGCAGTATTTT.

The chain links TRBV7-3 to TRBJ2-3; 14 nucleotides align to TRBD2. Trimming took 1 base from V and 4 from J; bases not matched to a gene: 7. The CDR3 has 18 residues. Germline V gene sequence: CDR1 SGHTA, CDR2 FQGTGA. The CDR3 here is CASSLMGTSGGRSDTQYF. CDR3 DNA sequence: TGTGCCAGCAGCTTAATGGGGACTAGCGGGGGTAGATCAGATACGCAGTATTTT.

The chain couples TRBV19 to TRBJ2-7; TRBD2 agrees at 8 bases. This CDR3 comprises 13 residues. The germline V gene encodes CDR1 LNHDA and CDR2 SQIVND (reference sequence). V trimming: 2 bases; J trimming: 4 bases; junction bases outside the gene matches: 1. The CDR3 loop is CASSITSGYEQYF. In DNA form, the CDR3 reads TGTGCCAGTAGTATAACTAGCGGATACGAGCAGTACTTC.

Notes on this clone: This sample also contains other DNA sequences that code for the same CDR3. The chain couples TRBV10-3 to TRBJ2-7; D is perhaps TRBD1 (5 bases). V dropped 9 bases and J dropped 3 bases, with 9 bases sitting between them. This CDR3 is 11 amino acids long. Germline V lookup: CDR1 ENHRY, CDR2 SYGVKD. CDR3 loop: CAIRQNYEQYF. The CDR3 DNA reads TGTGCCATTAGACAGAACTACGAGCAGTACTTC.

The V gene is TRBV6-4, the J gene TRBJ2-1, with D perhaps matching TRBD1 (5 bases). Trimming stripped 4 bases from V and 7 bases from J, with 17 bases between. The germline gives CDR1 MRHNA, CDR2 SNTAGT. The CDR3 consists of 15 residues. The CDR3 spells CASSVSAFGANEQFF. CDR3 coding DNA: TGTGCCAGCAGTGTTTCGGCGTTTGGGGCTAATGAGCAGTTCTTC.

This clone turned up a few times. The rearrangement uses TRBV19 and TRBJ2-1, with 7 nucleotides matching TRBD2. The length of the CDR3 is 14 residues. Germline V gene sequence: CDR1 LNHDA, CDR2 SQIVND (reference sequence). J gave up 4 bases and V 7 bases, and 7 bases lay outside the gene matches. In DNA form, the CDR3 reads TGTGCCAGTACCATCGGGGGACTATACAATGAGCAGTTCTTC. Encoded protein: CASTIGGLYNEQFF.

This sequence joins TRBV28 and TRBJ1-2, with D maybe TRBD1 (5 bases). The CDR3 totals 15 residues. The germline V gene encodes CDR1 MDHEN and CDR2 SYDVKM. Deletions cut 4 bases from V and 4 bases from J, with 16 bases between. CDR3 sequence (DNA): TGTGCCAGCAGTTCCACTAGGAAAAGGGGCTATGGCTACACCTTC. This translates into CASSSTRKRGYGYTF.

This clone is termed medium-sized. This rearrangement joins TRBV7-7 to TRBJ2-3, with D unclear. From germline, CDR1 is SSHAT and CDR2 FNYEAQ (reference sequence). The CDR3 has 13 amino acids. V lost 2 bases and J lost 1, with 4 bases in between. The CDR3 loop reads CASSLSGTDTQYF. CDR3 coding DNA: TGTGCCAGCAGCTTAAGCGGCACAGATACGCAGTATTTT.

The chain recombines TRBV19 with TRBJ1-1; a possible D gene is TRBD1 (6 bases). CDR1 and CDR2 (germline): LNHDA, SQIVND (reference sequence). The CDR3 consists of 13 residues. Trimming shortened V by 7 bases and J by 5 bases, and 14 bases separated the two germline ends. The CDR3 DNA sequence: TGTGCCAGTATGGGGGGGCTTAGGACTGAAGCTTTCTTT. Amino acids: CASMGGLRTEAFF.

This clone was detected only once. The genes are TRBV7-9 and TRBJ2-7, with 10 bases aligning to TRBD1. This CDR3 contains 15 residues. The J segment lost 6 bases and the V segment lost 5 bases, leaving 10 bases of the junction unmatched. Germline V lookup: CDR1 SEHNR, CDR2 FQNEAQ (reference sequence). Here the CDR3 reads CASSPPGTGAIEQYF. CDR3 DNA: TGTGCCAGCAGCCCTCCCGGGACAGGGGCGATCGAGCAGTACTTC.

The V gene is TRBV7-9, the J gene TRBJ2-3; D gene uncertain. V was clipped by 1 base and J by 6 bases, with 14 bases between them. Germline CDR1 and CDR2: SEHNR and FQNEAQ (reference sequence). This CDR3 has 15 amino acids. CDR3 protein: CASSLGVALTDTQYF. The CDR3 nucleotides read TGTGCCAGCAGCTTAGGTGTGGCGCTCACGGATACGCAGTATTTT.

V is TRBV2 and J is TRBJ1-1; D call uncertain. The V and J ends lost 8 bases and 3 bases respectively, with 7 bases between them. Germline values: CDR1 SNHLY, CDR2 FYNNEI. There are 11 residues in the CDR3. CDR3 nucleotide sequence: TGTGCCAGCTCTCAGCACACTGAAGCTTTCTTT. Residues: CASSQHTEAFF.

This sequence joins TRBV6-4 and TRBJ1-1; the D gene is possibly TRBD1 (5 bases). V lost 0 bases and J 5 bases, leaving 7 bases between the germline ends. Looked up from germline, CDR1 is MRHNA and CDR2 is SNTAGT. CDR3 length equals 13 residues. The CDR3 nucleotides are TGTGCCAGCAGTGACTCGGGGGGTACTGAAGCTTTCTTT. Its protein product is CASSDSGGTEAFF.

This clone has a handful of counts. This chain uses TRBV7-9 with TRBJ1-5; D ambiguous. The germline gives CDR1 SEHNR, CDR2 FQNEAQ (reference sequence). V lost 11 bases to trimming and J lost 0 bases, with 8 bases between them. This CDR3 region has 12 residues. CDR3 nucleotides: TGTGCCGCGGGTGATAGCAATCAGCCCCAGCATTTT. It specifies CAAGDSNQPQHF.

The chain uses TRBV19 and TRBJ2-3, with D unresolved. The CDR3 is 14 amino acids. V shed 5 bases and J shed 2 bases, with 11 bases lying between them. In germline, CDR1 is LNHDA, CDR2 SQIVND (reference sequence). The CDR3 bases are TGTGCCAGTAGTTCCCTCATCCCCACAGATACGCAGTATTTT. Its translation is CASSSLIPTDTQYF. The full variable domain, in which reference TRBV19 and TRBJ2-3 provide the parts outside the CDR3, is DGGITQSPKYLFRKEGQNVTLSCEQNLNHDAMYWYRQDPGQGLRLIYYSQIVNDFQKGDIAEGYSVSREKKESFPLTVTSAQKNPTAFYLCASSSLIPTDTQYFGPGTRLTVL.

The chain uses TRBV19 and TRBJ1-1; tentatively, D is TRBD1 (5 bases). V was cut by 3 bases and J by 0 bases, with 11 bases left in between. Germline CDR1 is LNHDA and CDR2 is SQIVND (reference sequence). The CDR3 sequence is 15 residues long. CDR3 nucleotide sequence: TGTGCCAGTAGTATTGCTGGGGCCCTGAACACTGAAGCTTTCTTT. This sequence encodes CASSIAGALNTEAFF.

The V call is TRBV28, the J call TRBJ1-4, with unresolved D. This CDR3 is 14 amino acids long. Germline V gene sequence: CDR1 MDHEN, CDR2 SYDVKM. V lost 3 bases to trimming and J lost 0 bases, with 5 bases between them. The CDR3 is CASSFQPTNEKLFF. The CDR3 DNA follows: TGTGCCAGCAGTTTCCAGCCAACTAATGAAAAACTGTTTTTT.

V gene TRBV20-1 combines with J gene TRBJ1-1; D is unresolved. This CDR3 spans 11 amino acids. V was cut by 1 base and J by 7 bases, with 7 bases left in between. CDR1 DFQATT and CDR2 SNEGSKA come from the germline V gene (reference sequence). CDR3: CSARVDGEAFF. The CDR3 coding sequence is TGCAGTGCTAGAGTTGACGGTGAAGCTTTCTTT.

The rearrangement joins TRBV6-4 to TRBJ2-3; D may be TRBD2 (6 bases). Germline V gives CDR1 MRHNA, CDR2 SNTAGT. V lost 6 bases to trimming and J lost 1 base, with 11 bases between them. CDR3 size: 14 residues. This CDR3 reads CASRPGAGTDTQYF. The CDR3 nucleotides are TGTGCCAGCAGACCGGGAGCCGGCACAGATACGCAGTATTTT.